This passage covers 9 T cell receptor beta chains from one sample sequenced in a study of siplizumab effects on memory and regulatory T cells. Sequencing was performed with immunoSEQ multiplex PCR; in TCRdb, only in-frame clones are kept and a portion is missing. The repertoire includes about 100,000 clones, 75% to 95% of them detected once, and about 2.4% sits in the top ten. The sequenced material came from CD4+ T cells sorted from blood. These receptors were collected from a human donor in good health. Some clones in this sample may be carry-over from other donors' samples.

The chain combines TRBV10-3 with TRBJ1-5; TRBD1 agrees at 9 bases. V shed 6 bases and J 7 bases; nucleotides not matched to a gene: 7. Germline V CDR1 and CDR2: ENHRY, SYGVKD. This CDR3 spans 14 amino acids. The CDR3 DNA reads as TGTGCCATCAGGATGGGACAGGGCGGCCAGCCCCAGCATTTT. It translates to CAIRMGQGGQPQHF.

The chain carries TRBV12-5 and TRBJ1-3; 10 nucleotides agree with TRBD1. The CDR3 loop spans 15 amino acids. J lost 2 bases, V lost 4 bases, and 2 bases had no gene match. Germline-derived CDR1 and CDR2 are LGHNT and FRNRAP. DNA for the CDR3: TGTGCTAGTGGTTGGGACAGGGGAGCTGGAAACACCATATATTTT. It encodes CASGWDRGAGNTIYF. The full variable domain, in which reference TRBV12-5 and TRBJ1-3 provide the parts outside the CDR3, is DARVTQTPRHKVTEMGQEVTMRCQPILGHNTVFWYRQTMMQGLELLAYFRNRAPLDDSGMPKDRFSAEMPDATLATLKIQPSEPRDSAVYFCASGWDRGAGNTIYFGEGSWLTVV.

The V and J genes are TRBV11-2 and TRBJ1-2; TRBD1 is a possible D gene (6 bases). Trimming removed 5 bases at V and 1 base at J, with 14 bases between. Germline CDR1 and CDR2: SGHAT and FQNNGV. The CDR3 is 15 amino acids. The CDR3 loop is CASSKRTEINYGYTF. CDR3 bases: TGTGCCAGCAGCAAGCGGACAGAGATTAACTATGGCTACACCTTC.

This chain joins TRBV19 and TRBJ1-1; D remains unclear. The germline CDR1 and CDR2 sequences are LNHDA and SQIVND (reference sequence). V lost 7 bases to trimming and J lost 1 base, with 16 bases between them. There are 15 residues in the CDR3. This CDR3 is CASNSRSLKNTEAFF. CDR3 DNA sequence: TGTGCCAGTAACTCACGCAGCCTTAAGAACACTGAAGCTTTCTTT.

The chain links TRBV11-2 to TRBJ2-5; 8 positions match TRBD1. With 8 bases clipped from V and 2 bases from J, the junction kept 7 bases outside the gene matches. The CDR3 extends over 14 amino acids. The germline CDR1 and CDR2 sequences are SGHAT and FQNNGV. CDR3 sequence: CASGQGIGQETQYF. Written as DNA, the CDR3 is TGTGCCAGCGGACAGGGTATAGGTCAAGAGACCCAGTACTTC. Full variable domain (remainder filled in from reference TRBV11-2 and TRBJ2-5): EAGVAQSPRYKIIEKRQSVAFWCNPISGHATLYWYQQILGQGPKLLIQFQNNGVVDDSQLPKDRFSAERLKGVDSTLKIQPAKLEDSAVYLCASGQGIGQETQYFGPGTRLLVL.

The rearrangement joins TRBV5-1 to TRBJ2-1; 7 bases align to TRBD2. CDR1 is SGHRS and CDR2 is YFSETQ in the germline V gene. The junction had 4 bases not matched to a gene; V was cut back by 0 bases and J by 4 bases. The CDR3 is made up of 15 amino acids. CDR3 sequence: CASSLAMGLYNEQFF. DNA for the CDR3: TGCGCCAGCAGCTTGGCCATGGGACTATACAATGAGCAGTTCTTC.

The chain employs TRBV15 and TRBJ2-5; the match to TRBD2 covers 12 bases. CDR1 is LNHNV and CDR2 is YYDKDF in the germline V gene (reference sequence). V gave up 3 bases and J gave up 1 base; unmatched junction bases: 0. The CDR3 runs to 15 residues. The CDR3 loop reads CATSRTSGGQETQYF. The DNA for the CDR3 is TGTGCCACCAGCAGGACTAGCGGGGGCCAAGAGACCCAGTACTTC. The whole variable domain, remainder taken from reference TRBV15 and TRBJ2-5, is DAMVIQNPRYQVTQFGKPVTLSCSQTLNHNVMYWYQQKSSQAPKLLFHYYDKDFNNEADTPDNFQSRRPNTSFCFLDIRSPGLGDTAMYLCATSRTSGGQETQYFGPGTRLLVL.

This chain links TRBV2 with TRBJ1-2; unclear D gene. Trimming left V 5 bases short and J 7 bases short, with 5 bases between. This CDR3 has 10 residues. Germline V gene sequence: CDR1 SNHLY, CDR2 FYNNEI. For the CDR3, the DNA is TGTGCCAGCAGTATGACTGGCTACACCTTC. Residues: CASSMTGYTF.

This clone occurred once. The chain employs TRBV5-1 and TRBJ1-1, with D tentatively TRBD1 (5 bases). CDR1 is SGHRS and CDR2 is YFSETQ in the germline V gene. The CDR3 totals 13 residues. V lost 4 bases and J 1 base, leaving 8 bases between the germline ends. The CDR3 here is CASSPTENTEAFF. Written as DNA, the CDR3 is TGCGCCAGCAGCCCGACAGAGAACACTGAAGCTTTCTTT.